The present T cell receptor beta chain was sequenced within a study of T cell clones after liver transplantation. Overall study context: In this trial, immunosuppression withdrawal was attempted within 2 years of liver transplant. Three of the eight recipients were HCV-positive; the rest had non-autoimmune, non-viral transplant indications. Draws occurred before transplant, before withdrawal, and after complete or failed withdrawal.

Of note for this clone: Its antigen remains unidentified.

Study-wide results and limits: Rather than being deleted, graft donor-reactive T cells may have moved into the graft.

The CDR3 runs 13 residues. Losses at the gene ends were 3 bases for V and 10 bases for J; bases not matched to a gene: 5. CDR1 is SGHTA, CDR2 FQGTGA, per germline. Assay used: immunoSEQ multiplex PCR; TCRdb lists only in-frame clones, some missing. The sample has 85,000 to 130,000 clones; 75% to 85% are singletons. The sequence was obtained from a human donor who received a liver transplant. The sample consisted of CD4+ T cells from blood, taken before liver transplant. The V call is TRBV7-3, the J call TRBJ2-1; 8 bases align to TRBD2. CDR3 nucleotides: TGTGCCAGCAGCTTCCTGGCGGGAGGCGAGCAGTTCTTC. Protein sequence: CASSFLAGGEQFF.